This is a list of T cell receptor beta chains from one sample in a study of blood T cell repertoires in COVID-19. TCRdb keeps only in-frame clones here, not all; method: immunoSEQ multiplex PCR. The profile covers 210,000 or so clones, with about 85% appearing a single time and 10% to 15% taken by the ten largest. Sequencing was done on a sample of peripheral blood. The receptors stem from a woman between 18 and 29 years old who had recovered from COVID-19. Each CDR3 is given without its conserved first and last residue. The order of the fields is clone size, V gene, J gene, CDR3 protein. Only part of the rows carry a size: once, few, many, or a class if the clone is expanded.

abundance: NA; v_gene: TRBV30; j_gene: TRBJ2-1; CDR3aa: AWRPGGQLKGSYNEQF
abundance: NA; v_gene: TRBV5-1; j_gene: TRBJ2-3; CDR3aa: ASSLATGTDTQY
abundance: NA; v_gene: TRBV12-5; j_gene: TRBJ2-5; CDR3aa: ASGPGLAQETQY
abundance: NA; v_gene: TRBV6-4; j_gene: TRBJ2-1; CDR3aa: ASSIHGMSSYNEQF
abundance: NA; v_gene: TRBV25-1; j_gene: TRBJ2-3; CDR3aa: ASRPDFLGAEYTDTQY
abundance: NA; v_gene: TRBV5-1; j_gene: TRBJ2-3; CDR3aa: ASSGGLAGGPSTDTQY
abundance: NA; v_gene: TRBV29-1; j_gene: TRBJ2-5; CDR3aa: SVEWGRGLGETQY
abundance: once; v_gene: TRBV25-1; j_gene: TRBJ1-4; CDR3aa: ASSDQPASREKLF
abundance: NA; v_gene: TRBV5-6; j_gene: TRBJ2-5; CDR3aa: ASSFTTGGFQETQY
abundance: NA; v_gene: TRBV5-4; j_gene: TRBJ1-2; CDR3aa: ASSSTGGDNYGYT
abundance: NA; v_gene: TRBV25-1; j_gene: TRBJ1-2; CDR3aa: ASSAQGDLYGYT
abundance: NA; v_gene: TRBV6-2/TRBV6-3; j_gene: TRBJ2-7; CDR3aa: ASSYLKGRKTYEQY
abundance: NA; v_gene: TRBV10-2; j_gene: TRBJ2-7; CDR3aa: ASSEGAVYYEQY
abundance: NA; v_gene: TRBV6-5; j_gene: TRBJ1-5; CDR3aa: ASSRQGYNQPQH
abundance: NA; v_gene: TRBV7-2; j_gene: TRBJ2-3; CDR3aa: ASTVGLPTDTQY
abundance: NA; v_gene: TRBV28; j_gene: TRBJ1-5; CDR3aa: ASGRDISNQPQH
abundance: NA; v_gene: TRBV19; j_gene: TRBJ2-7; CDR3aa: ASSLVAGTSYEQY
abundance: NA; v_gene: TRBV6-1; j_gene: TRBJ1-3; CDR3aa: ASSEAWPGGGNTIY
abundance: NA; v_gene: TRBV11-3; j_gene: TRBJ2-1; CDR3aa: ASSQLAGGNEQF
abundance: once; v_gene: TRBV5-5; j_gene: TRBJ2-7; CDR3aa: ASSLVGTDYEQY
abundance: NA; v_gene: TRBV21-1; j_gene: TRBJ1-5; CDR3aa: ASSKAGGSTVEPQH
abundance: NA; v_gene: TRBV27; j_gene: TRBJ2-7; CDR3aa: ASSRATSYEQY
abundance: NA; v_gene: TRBV4-2; j_gene: TRBJ2-1; CDR3aa: ASSQERGLAGRNEQF
abundance: NA; v_gene: TRBV6-5; j_gene: TRBJ1-2; CDR3aa: ASSYKGVNT
abundance: NA; v_gene: TRBV5-6; j_gene: TRBJ2-7; CDR3aa: ASSLAAYEQY
abundance: NA; v_gene: TRBV19; j_gene: TRBJ2-1; CDR3aa: ASSSGYSYNEQF